This TCR beta chain appears in the sequencing data of a study of OX40 agonist ivuxolimab in advanced cancers. Describing the broader study: Ivuxolimab was an agonistic, fully human IgG2 monoclonal antibody directed against OX40 (CD134), a costimulatory receptor. Intravenous ivuxolimab was administered to patients every 2 weeks at six dose levels: 0.01, 0.1, 0.3, 1.5, 3 and 10 mg/kg. Of the roughly 51 dose-escalation patients, hepatocellular carcinoma was present in 19, melanoma in roughly 15, renal cell carcinoma in 9 and head and neck cancer in 9. The dose-escalation cohort was about 83% male with a mean age of about 58 years, ranging from roughly 23 to 85. Prior anti-PD-1, anti-PD-L1 or anti-CTLA-4 therapy was permitted, and 40% to 50% of dose-escalation patients had received checkpoint inhibitors. Three dose-escalation patients achieved partial responses, one with hepatocellular carcinoma and two with cutaneous melanoma. The purpose of peripheral TCRbeta sequencing was to test whether ivuxolimab changed TCR sequence diversity and led to clonal T-cell expansion. The paper covers the monotherapy dose-escalation part of the phase I ivuxolimab trial, which included N = 52 patients. Study-wide conclusions, independent of this receptor: Low levels of normalized T-cell clonal expansion were also shown by some nonresponding patients. In the 0.1-3.0 mg/kg groups, partial responders were among the patients with the lowest normalized peripheral clonal expansion, particularly in CD8+ T cells. At doses of 0.1 to 3.0 mg/kg, clonal expansion of both CD4+ and CD8+ blood T cells was observed from baseline to week 6. The antigen specificity of the peripheral T cells that underwent clonal expansion was not determined. On average, CD8+ T cells showed more expanded clones than CD4+ T cells after ivuxolimab.

This clone was picked up one time. This clone's antigen is unknown. Base qualities are not at hand, and no much larger clone is one base apart. Patients with autoimmune disease history or receiving systemic immunosuppression were excluded from the trial. Peripheral blood for TCR sequencing was drawn from every dose cohort at baseline, at cycle 4 day 1 and at cycle 7 day 1. The samples were taken from a phase I, first-in-human, multicenter, open-label dose-escalation trial of ivuxolimab. Adults with locally advanced or metastatic melanoma, renal cell, hepatocellular, or head and neck squamous cell carcinoma were enrolled in the trial. Before TCR sequencing, CD4+ T cells and CD8+ T cells from peripheral blood were sorted into separate populations. The CDR3 measures 15 amino acids from cysteine to phenylalanine. The entry retains the CDR3 DNA only, 45 bases that are in frame from base 1. Trimming takes 3 bases from V and 6 bases from J, and the germline ends sit 14 bases apart. The germline V gene (reference sequence) yields LNHDA for CDR1 and SQIVND for CDR2.

Genomic DNA was isolated from the sorted cells so that the TCRbeta CDR3 region could be sequenced. The immunoSEQ Assay was used for sequencing of TCRbeta CDR3 regions. TCRdb obtained this table from immuneACCESS and retained in-frame rearrangements with V and J assigned. These tables miss some clones; where compared with another copy, unresolved V genes account for less than half of the shortfall, and the remainder is unexplained. The sample data list fewer than 95,000 clones, and 85% of these were observed just once. The top ten constitute under 0.75% of the sample. This receptor was identified in an adult with an advanced solid tumor such as melanoma, head and neck, liver or kidney cancer. The material sequenced was CD4+ or CD8+ T cells sorted from blood, taken in a trial of the OX40 agonist ivuxolimab. This receptor chain uses TRBV19 and TRBJ2-2; perhaps TRBD1 is the D gene, with 6 bases matching. The nucleotide sequence reads as follows: TGTGCCAGTAGTATGCGGACAGCCCCGGCCGGGGAGCTGTTTTTT. Protein translation: CASSMRTAPAGELFF.